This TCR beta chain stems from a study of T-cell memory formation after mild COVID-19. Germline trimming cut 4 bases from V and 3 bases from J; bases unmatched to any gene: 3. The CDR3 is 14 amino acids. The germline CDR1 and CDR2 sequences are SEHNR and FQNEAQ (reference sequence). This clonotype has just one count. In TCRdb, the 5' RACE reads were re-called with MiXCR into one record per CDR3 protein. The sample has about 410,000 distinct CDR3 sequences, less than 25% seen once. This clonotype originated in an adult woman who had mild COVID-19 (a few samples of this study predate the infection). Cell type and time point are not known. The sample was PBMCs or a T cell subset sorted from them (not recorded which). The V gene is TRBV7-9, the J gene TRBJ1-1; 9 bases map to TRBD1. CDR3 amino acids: CASSSGQGHTEAFF. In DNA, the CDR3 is TGTGCCAGCAGCTCAGGACAGGGGCACACTGAAGCTTTCTTT.